The 14 T cell receptor beta chains below all came from one sample that was sequenced in a study of cytomegalovirus exposure and HLA in healthy donors (dated by TCRdb to about 2017). The library was produced with the immunoSEQ multiplex PCR assay. The multiplex PCR relied on a mix of 60 forward primers for TCR Vbeta segments and 13 reverse primers for TCR Jbeta segments. TCRdb limited this immuneACCESS table to in-frame rearrangements with V and J called. A share of clones is missing; checked studies link under half to unresolved V genes, and the rest is unexplained. Within this sample are 100,000 to 120,000 clones, with about 90% of them counted one time only. The ten largest clones represent around 1.9% of the sample. Sequences were obtained from PBMCs. These TCRs come from a man aged 35 to 55 in good health and CMV-seronegative.

The table lists this clone with a count of one. The chain joins TRBV6-5 to TRBJ1-1; 7 positions agree with TRBD1. This CDR3 region has 16 residues. Germline assignment: CDR1 MNHEY and CDR2 SVGAGI. J gave up 0 bases and V 1 base, and 5 bases lay outside the gene matches. The CDR3: CASSYFWDSLNTEAFF. The CDR3 coding sequence is TGTGCCAGCAGTTACTTTTGGGACAGTCTGAACACTGAAGCTTTCTTT.

Here the CDR3 reads CASASGDYGYTF. The CDR3 DNA sequence: TGCGCCAGCGCGTCGGGGGACTATGGCTACACCTTC. The V call is TRBV10-2, the J call TRBJ1-2; possibly TRBD1 for D (5 bases). Germline V lookup: CDR1 WSHSY, CDR2 SAAADI. The CDR3 is 12 amino acids. V was cut by 8 bases and J by 3 bases, with 10 bases left in between.

The chain recombines TRBV28 with TRBJ1-2; D is unresolved. The CDR3 has 12 amino acids. Trimming pared 2 bases from V and 4 bases from J, leaving 5 bases between. Germline CDR1 reads MDHEN; CDR2 reads SYDVKM. The chain's CDR3 is CASSLELYGYTF. The CDR3 nucleotides read TGTGCCAGCAGTTTAGAACTCTATGGCTACACCTTC.

This clone showed up just once. The rearrangement uses TRBV4-1 and TRBJ1-1; 9 nucleotides agree with TRBD1. CDR1 and CDR2 (germline): MGHRA, YSYEKL. With V trimmed by 7 bases and J by 0 bases, 9 bases remained unmatched. The CDR3 spans 16 residues. The CDR3 DNA is TGCGCCAGCACCCAGGGACAGGGTAAAATGAACACTGAAGCTTTCTTT. Translating gives CASTQGQGKMNTEAFF.

This clone came up a few times. V and J are TRBV7-9 and TRBJ1-2; tentative D call: TRBD1 (5 bases). Trimming left V 3 bases short and J 7 bases short, with 15 bases between. Germline V lookup: CDR1 SEHNR, CDR2 FQNEAQ (reference sequence). The CDR3 spans 14 residues. As DNA, the CDR3 is TGTGCCAGCAGCTTGGCCAGGGAAGTGGTTGGCTACACCTTC. Its translation: CASSLAREVVGYTF. Full variable domain (rest looked up from reference TRBV7-9 and TRBJ1-2): DTGVSQNPRHKITKRGQNVTFRCDPISEHNRLYWYRQTLGQGPEFLTYFQNEAQLEKSRLLSDRFSAERPKGSFSTLEIQRTEQGDSAMYLCASSLAREVVGYTFGSGTRLTVV.

In the case of this clone: Sequence at one end of the junction differs from germline and may be a read error. The rearrangement uses TRBV28 and TRBJ2-7; a possible D gene is TRBD2 (7 bases). Germline CDR1 is MDHEN and CDR2 is SYDVKM. This CDR3 region has 14 residues. The CDR3 reads CASSLSLGEGERDF. Written as DNA, the CDR3 is TGTGCCAGCAGTTTATCACTGGGGGAGGGGGAAAGGGACTTC.

Of note for this clone: The identical CDR3 is also encoded by other nucleotide sequences in the sample. This chain connects TRBV5-4 to TRBJ1-1; D unclear. V lost 3 bases and J 0 bases, leaving 12 bases between the germline ends. The CDR3 consists of 15 residues. Germline V gene lookup returns CDR1 SGHNT and CDR2 YYREEE (reference sequence). CDR3 sequence: CASSSLQLMNTEAFF. As DNA, the CDR3 is TGTGCCAGCAGCTCGCTACAGCTCATGAACACTGAAGCTTTCTTT.

The count of this clone is one. The gene calls are TRBV27 and TRBJ2-1; 14 bases are shared with TRBD2. After removal of 4 bases from V and 1 base from J, the junction contained 12 bases not matched to a gene. There are 20 residues in the CDR3. Germline CDR1 reads MNHEY; CDR2 reads SMNVEV (reference sequence). CDR3 DNA sequence: TGTGCCAGCAGTTCAAACGTGGGACTAGCGGGGGTTTGGTCCTACAATGAGCAGTTCTTC. Its protein is CASSSNVGLAGVWSYNEQFF.

The J gene is TRBJ1-5, the V gene TRBV27; 9 nucleotides line up with TRBD1. The V segment lost 11 bases and the J segment 6 bases; nucleotides outside the gene matches: 11. From germline, CDR1 is MNHEY and CDR2 SMNVEV (reference sequence). The CDR3 covers 14 residues. Written as DNA, the CDR3 is TGTGCCGGGGGGACAGGGAGGTATTCTCAGCCCCAGCATTTT. Translation: CAGGTGRYSQPQHF.

The rearrangement joins TRBV4-3 to TRBJ1-5; no clear D. Germline CDR1 is LGHNA and CDR2 is YSLEER. The CDR3 runs 15 residues. Trimming pared 3 bases from V and 0 bases from J, leaving 9 bases between. CDR3 nucleotides: TGCGCCAGCAGCCACGACTTTTATAGCAATCAGCCCCAGCATTTT. Its translation: CASSHDFYSNQPQHF.

The gene calls are TRBV7-9 and TRBJ1-1, with a weak D call TRBD1 (6 bases). Trimming shortened V by 3 bases and J by 4 bases, and 15 bases separated the two germline ends. The CDR3 covers 15 residues. Per the germline V gene, CDR1 is SEHNR and CDR2 is FQNEAQ (reference sequence). Here the CDR3 reads CASSFSIGQLTEAFF. In DNA form, the CDR3 reads TGTGCCAGCAGCTTCTCCATCGGACAGCTCACTGAAGCTTTCTTT.

The V call is TRBV5-4, the J call TRBJ2-3, with D maybe TRBD2 (7 bases). Germline CDR1 and CDR2: SGHNT and YYREEE (reference sequence). CDR3 length equals 15 residues. V shed 4 bases and J shed 4 bases, with 16 bases lying between them. CDR3: CASSQRGGSADTQYF. The CDR3 DNA is TGTGCCAGCAGCCAAAGGGGGGGTTCTGCAGATACGCAGTATTTT.

The chain is built from TRBV6-5 and TRBJ1-2, with 8 nucleotides matching TRBD1. V shed 0 bases and J 8 bases; nucleotides not matched to a gene: 8. The CDR3 runs to 15 residues. Germline V gene lookup returns CDR1 MNHEY and CDR2 SVGAGI. CDR3 amino acids: CASSYSSQGAKGYTF. The CDR3 nucleotides are TGTGCCAGCAGTTACTCGTCCCAGGGGGCGAAAGGCTACACCTTC.

V usage is TRBV19 and J usage is TRBJ2-5; D is perhaps TRBD1 (5 bases). This CDR3 is 14 amino acids long. CDR1 is LNHDA and CDR2 is SQIVND in the germline V gene (reference sequence). Trimming took off 1 base at V and 5 bases at J, with 11 bases between the two ends. CDR3 region: CASSIVRGSETQYF. The CDR3 bases are TGTGCCAGTAGTATAGTAAGGGGTTCCGAGACCCAGTACTTC.